Below are 32 T cell receptor beta chains sequenced from a single sample in a study of blood T cell repertoires in COVID-19. The table came from immunoSEQ multiplex PCR; TCRdb's copy has only in-frame clones and leaves some out. This sample has about 400,000 clones, with over 75% found just once. What was sequenced was PBMCs or T cells enriched from blood (not recorded which). These receptors were obtained from a woman in her twenties or thirties who had recovered from COVID-19.

This chain connects TRBV4-1 to TRBJ2-1; TRBD2 is a possible D gene (5 bases). This CDR3 has 13 residues. V lost 1 base to trimming and J lost 7 bases, with 8 bases between them. Germline V gives CDR1 MGHRA, CDR2 YSYEKL. CDR3 region: CASSQVRDNEQFF. CDR3 nucleotide sequence: TGCGCCAGCAGCCAAGTGAGGGATAATGAGCAGTTCTTC.

V is TRBV25-1 and J is TRBJ2-7; D may be TRBD1 (6 bases). Germline CDR1 and CDR2: MGHDK and SYGVNS. The CDR3 has 15 residues. Between the trimmed V and J ends, which lost 2 bases and 1 base, there was a span of 12 bases. CDR3 sequence reads: CASSEQLDSSYEQYF. The DNA for the CDR3 is TGTGCCAGCAGTGAACAATTGGACAGTTCCTACGAGCAGTACTTC.

The CDR3 loop is CASSRDRYNEQFF. CDR3 coding DNA: TGCGCCAGCAGCAGGGACAGGTACAATGAGCAGTTCTTC. The genes are TRBV5-1 and TRBJ2-1; 8 bases agree with TRBD1. The germline CDR1 and CDR2 sequences are SGHRS and YFSETQ. V lost 4 bases and J lost 4; bases outside the gene matches: 1. The CDR3 is 13 residues long.

V usage is TRBV18 and J usage is TRBJ1-1, with a possible D match to TRBD1 (5 bases). Trimming stripped 0 bases from V and 4 bases from J, with 12 bases between. In germline, CDR1 is KGHSH, CDR2 LQKENI. The CDR3 has 15 residues. CDR3 amino acids: CASSPPSGGPTEAFF. The DNA of the CDR3 is TGTGCCAGCTCACCACCGTCCGGGGGACCCACTGAAGCTTTCTTT. Full variable domain (remainder filled in from reference TRBV18 and TRBJ1-1): NAGVMQNPRHLVRRRGQEARLRCSPMKGHSHVYWYRQLPEEGLKFMVYLQKENIIDESGMPKERFSAEFPKEGPSILRIQQVVRGDSAAYFCASSPPSGGPTEAFFGQGTRLTVV.

This sequence joins TRBV20-1 and TRBJ2-3; 7 nucleotides match TRBD2. The CDR3 length is 14 residues. The germline V gene has CDR1 DFQATT and CDR2 SNEGSKA (reference sequence). J lost 6 bases, V lost 3 bases, and 9 bases had no gene match. The chain's CDR3 is CSASPSGPRDTQYF. The DNA of the CDR3 is TGCAGTGCTAGTCCTAGCGGCCCCCGGGATACGCAGTATTTT.

This clone was detected only once. The chain joins TRBV7-6 to TRBJ1-5, with TRBD1 as a possible D gene (5 bases). The CDR3 is 15 amino acids. CDR1 and CDR2 from the germline V gene are SGHVS and FNYEAQ. The V end lost 5 bases, the J end lost 2 bases, and 13 bases lay between the germline ends. This CDR3 is CASSAQGDGNQPQHF. The CDR3 nucleotides read TGTGCCAGCAGCGCCCAGGGTGATGGCAATCAGCCCCAGCATTTT.

The rearrangement links TRBV6-4 to TRBJ2-1, with 8 bases matching TRBD1. CDR1 is MRHNA, CDR2 SNTAGT, per germline. The CDR3 consists of 16 residues. Trimming at V came to 6 bases and at J to 5 bases, leaving 12 bases not matched to a gene. The DNA of the CDR3 is TGTGCCAGCAGCCCCTGGCCCACAGGGGGTGACAATGAGCAGTTCTTC. Translation gives CASSPWPTGGDNEQFF.

V usage is TRBV9 and J usage is TRBJ2-3, with 11 bases matching TRBD2. CDR3 size: 16 residues. J was trimmed by 4 bases and V by 2 bases; bases with no gene match: 6. Looked up from germline, CDR1 is SGDLS and CDR2 is YYNGEE. CDR3 DNA: TGTGCCAGCAGCGTTGGAGGTAGCGGGGGGGCAGATACGCAGTATTTT. Amino acid sequence: CASSVGGSGGADTQYF.

This clone turned up a few times. The chain employs TRBV7-8 and TRBJ1-1, with D perhaps matching TRBD1 (5 bases). This CDR3 is built from 14 residues. V lost 5 bases and J 1 base, leaving 11 bases between the germline ends. Per the germline V gene, CDR1 is SGHVS and CDR2 is FQNEAQ. CDR3 in DNA: TGTGCCAGCAGCCACAGGAATCAGAACACTGAAGCTTTCTTT. Its protein is CASSHRNQNTEAFF.

J is TRBJ2-3 and V is TRBV9, with a tentative D call TRBD2 (5 bases). Germline V gene lookup returns CDR1 SGDLS and CDR2 YYNGEE. Deletions cut 0 bases from V and 2 bases from J, with 13 bases between. This CDR3 is 16 amino acids long. The CDR3 nucleotides are TGTGCCAGCAGCGTAGACGGGGTAGGGAACACAGATACGCAGTATTTT. This encodes CASSVDGVGNTDTQYF.

This clone was counted once. The V and J genes are TRBV28 and TRBJ1-4; D uncertain. CDR1 and CDR2 from the germline V gene are MDHEN and SYDVKM. Between the trimmed V and J ends, which lost 5 bases and 7 bases, there was a span of 11 bases. CDR3 length equals 13 residues. The CDR3 DNA sequence: TGTGCCAGCAGTCCTCCGGGAGGTGAAAAACTGTTTTTT. The encoded protein is CASSPPGGEKLFF.

The chain uses TRBV15 and TRBJ1-5; TRBD1 aligns across 8 bases. Germline trimming cut 0 bases from V and 3 bases from J; bases unmatched to any gene: 19. The CDR3 runs to 21 residues. Germline lookup yields CDR1 LNHNV and CDR2 YYDKDF (reference sequence). CDR3 loop: CATSRDWGRSRGPGDNQPQHF. The CDR3 DNA reads as TGTGCCACCAGCAGAGATTGGGGACGATCCAGGGGGCCAGGAGACAATCAGCCCCAGCATTTT.

This chain uses TRBV7-8 with TRBJ1-2; 8 nucleotides match TRBD1. With 0 bases clipped from V and 3 bases from J, the junction kept 6 bases outside the gene matches. This CDR3 contains 16 residues. Germline assignment: CDR1 SGHVS and CDR2 FQNEAQ. CDR3 sequence reads: CASSLAPGGADYGYTF. The CDR3 DNA is TGTGCCAGCAGCTTAGCGCCAGGGGGCGCGGACTATGGCTACACCTTC.

The rearrangement joins TRBV2 to TRBJ2-3; the match to TRBD1 covers 8 bases. Germline CDR1 is SNHLY and CDR2 is FYNNEI. This CDR3 has 15 residues. V shed 5 bases, J shed 4 bases, and the junction held 8 bases outside the gene matches. CDR3 region: CASSRRQGRSDTQYF. The CDR3 nucleotides are TGTGCCAGCAGTCGGAGACAGGGGAGGTCAGATACGCAGTATTTT.

The chain recombines TRBV5-1 with TRBJ1-2; tentatively, D is TRBD1 (6 bases). The CDR3 is 13 amino acids. Per germline, CDR1 SGHRS and CDR2 YFSETQ. The V and J ends lost 4 bases and 1 base respectively, with 8 bases between them. This CDR3 reads CASSPDSNYGYTF. The CDR3 nucleotides read TGCGCCAGCAGCCCGGACAGTAACTATGGCTACACCTTC.

V gene TRBV18 combines with J gene TRBJ2-3; D gene ambiguous. The CDR3 extends over 12 amino acids. Germline V lookup: CDR1 KGHSH, CDR2 LQKENI. The V end lost 6 bases, the J end lost 13 bases, and 17 bases lay between the germline ends. The CDR3 DNA sequence: TGTGCCAGCTCTCAACAGACCTTACGCAAGTATTTT. Its translation: CASSQQTLRKYF.

The V call is TRBV7-2, the J call TRBJ2-7, with a weak D call TRBD1 (6 bases). Germline lookup yields CDR1 SGHTA and CDR2 FQGNSA. This CDR3 is built from 15 residues. The V gene lost 0 bases and the J gene lost 2 bases, with 11 bases spanning the gap. The CDR3, as DNA: TGTGCCAGCAGCTTAGCGGGCCAGGGGACCTACGAGCAGTACTTC. Translated: CASSLAGQGTYEQYF.

The chain carries TRBV27 and TRBJ1-1; D call uncertain. V was trimmed by 4 bases and J by 4 bases, leaving 10 bases between them. The CDR3 contains 13 residues. Germline CDR1 is MNHEY and CDR2 is SMNVEV (reference sequence). The chain's CDR3 is CASSWVGSTEAFF. The CDR3 bases are TGTGCCAGCAGTTGGGTCGGGAGCACTGAAGCTTTCTTT.

The rearrangement uses TRBV7-2 and TRBJ2-7, with 12 bases aligning to TRBD1. The CDR3 is 16 residues long. Looked up from germline, CDR1 is SGHTA and CDR2 is FQGNSA. V was clipped by 4 bases and J by 0 bases; unmatched bases: 4. The CDR3 bases are TGTGCCAGCAGCTCGGGGACAGGGGGCCCCTCCTACGAGCAGTACTTC. As protein: CASSSGTGGPSYEQYF.

This clone was observed once. The chain couples TRBV9 to TRBJ2-3, with 7 bases identical to TRBD2. The germline CDR1 and CDR2 sequences are SGDLS and YYNGEE. V was clipped by 1 base and J by 4 bases; unmatched bases: 6. The CDR3 extends over 15 amino acids. CDR3 DNA: TGTGCCAGCAGCGTATCTGGGGGGGGGTCAGATACGCAGTATTTT. Translation: CASSVSGGGSDTQYF.

J is TRBJ2-3 and V is TRBV3-1 (or the pseudogene TRBV3-2); maybe TRBD2 (5 bases). Trimming stripped 0 bases from V and 0 bases from J, with 16 bases between. Germline lookup yields CDR1 LGHDT and CDR2 YNNKEL (reference sequence). CDR3 length: 18 residues. The CDR3: CASSQEFPSLSSTDTQYF. The CDR3 nucleotides are TGTGCCAGCAGCCAAGAGTTCCCTAGCCTCAGCAGCACAGATACGCAGTATTTT.

The chain has TRBV7-9 and TRBJ1-2; tentatively, D is TRBD1 (5 bases). Trimming stripped 1 base from V and 10 bases from J, with 10 bases between. This CDR3 comprises 12 residues. Germline CDR1 and CDR2: SEHNR and FQNEAQ (reference sequence). DNA for the CDR3: TGTGCCAGCAGCTTAGAGGGGCGGACCTACACCTTC. Protein product: CASSLEGRTYTF.

The chain couples TRBV6-1 to TRBJ2-7; 9 bases map to TRBD1. The CDR3 is made up of 15 amino acids. Germline V lookup: CDR1 MNHNS, CDR2 SASEGT. V shed 1 base and J 2 bases; nucleotides not matched to a gene: 3. The CDR3 is CASSEGGQGTYEQYF. As DNA, the CDR3 is TGTGCCAGCAGTGAAGGTGGACAGGGGACCTACGAGCAGTACTTC.

The V gene is TRBV6-5, the J gene TRBJ2-3; TRBD2 matches at 10 bases. V gave up 6 bases and J gave up 3 bases; unmatched junction bases: 9. Germline assignment: CDR1 MNHEY and CDR2 SVGAGI. The CDR3 runs to 16 residues. The CDR3 loop is CASSYSGRAQTDTQYF. The CDR3 DNA follows: TGTGCCAGCAGCTACAGCGGGAGGGCCCAAACAGATACGCAGTATTTT.

The chain couples TRBV27 to TRBJ2-3; no clear D. Germline loops: CDR1 MNHEY, CDR2 SMNVEV (reference sequence). V was cut by 3 bases and J by 7 bases, with 8 bases left in between. This CDR3 is built from 12 residues. The CDR3 sequence: CASSFTPNTQYF. CDR3 coding DNA: TGTGCCAGCAGTTTCACTCCGAATACGCAGTATTTT.

This sequence joins TRBV4-1 and TRBJ2-2; TRBD2 is a possible D gene (7 bases). Germline V gene data show CDR1 as MGHRA and CDR2 as YSYEKL. The V and J ends lost 4 bases and 4 bases respectively, with 16 bases between them. The CDR3 sequence is 16 residues long. CDR3 DNA sequence: TGCGCCAGCAGCCCTGTGGGGGGGCGGTCCACCGGGGAGCTGTTTTTT. Its translation is CASSPVGGRSTGELFF.

This clone was recorded a few times. The genes are TRBV6-1 and TRBJ2-6; 7 bases line up with TRBD1. This CDR3 has 13 residues. Unmatched junction bases numbered 9, after V lost 1 base and J lost 18 bases. From germline, CDR1 is MNHNS and CDR2 SASEGT. The CDR3: CASSEVVRQGETF. CDR3 DNA sequence: TGTGCCAGCAGTGAAGTCGTCCGGCAGGGGGAGACTTTC.

CDR3 in amino acids: CASSGEGNTGELFF. In DNA, the CDR3 is TGCGCCAGCAGCGGGGAGGGGAACACCGGGGAGCTGTTTTTT. V is TRBV5-1 and J is TRBJ2-2; 7 bases fit TRBD2. This CDR3 has 14 residues. Trimming at V came to 4 bases and at J to 1 base, leaving 1 base not matched to a gene. Per the germline V gene, CDR1 is SGHRS and CDR2 is YFSETQ.

The CDR3, as DNA: TGTGCCAGCAGAGAGCGTTCGAGACCTGAACCCTACGAGCAGTACTTC. Protein: CASRERSRPEPYEQYF. The genes are TRBV27 and TRBJ2-7; D gene ambiguous. The CDR3 has 16 amino acids. Germline V gives CDR1 MNHEY, CDR2 SMNVEV (reference sequence). The V end was cut by 6 bases, the J end by 2 bases, with 20 bases between.

The DNA for the CDR3 is TGTGCCAGCAGCTTAGACGCGGAGAATGAGCAGTTCTTC. It codes for CASSLDAENEQFF. The rearrangement links TRBV7-8 to TRBJ2-1, with D unresolved. The germline V gene has CDR1 SGHVS and CDR2 FQNEAQ. V dropped 1 base and J dropped 7 bases, with 8 bases sitting between them. The CDR3 covers 13 residues.

The table lists this clone with a few counts. This sequence joins TRBV7-9 and TRBJ2-1; D possibly corresponds to TRBD1 (6 bases). Germline CDR1 and CDR2: SEHNR and FQNEAQ (reference sequence). The CDR3 runs to 17 residues. V was pared by 5 bases and J by 2 bases, with 19 bases between. The DNA for the CDR3 is TGTGCCAGCAGCCCCTCCACGGGCAGGGGCCCCTACAATGAGCAGTTCTTC. Its translation is CASSPSTGRGPYNEQFF.

This chain connects TRBV7-9 to TRBJ1-2; the match to TRBD1 covers 7 bases. With V trimmed by 5 bases and J by 0 bases, 12 bases remained unmatched. The germline V gene encodes CDR1 SEHNR and CDR2 FQNEAQ (reference sequence). The CDR3 consists of 17 residues. In DNA form, the CDR3 reads TGTGCCAGCAGCCCCGCATTCGACAGGGCCTCTAACTATGGCTACACCTTC. This translates into CASSPAFDRASNYGYTF.